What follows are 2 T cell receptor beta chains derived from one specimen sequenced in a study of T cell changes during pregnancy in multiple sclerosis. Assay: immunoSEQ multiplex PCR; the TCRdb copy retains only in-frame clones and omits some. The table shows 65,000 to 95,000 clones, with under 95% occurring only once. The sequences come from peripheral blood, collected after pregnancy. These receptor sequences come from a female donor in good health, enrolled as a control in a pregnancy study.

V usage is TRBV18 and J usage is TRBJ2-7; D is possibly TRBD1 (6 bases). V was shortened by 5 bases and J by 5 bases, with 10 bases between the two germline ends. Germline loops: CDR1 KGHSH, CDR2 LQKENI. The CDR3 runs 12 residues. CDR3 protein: CASSSDRDEQYF. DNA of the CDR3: TGTGCCAGCTCATCGGACAGAGACGAGCAGTACTTC.

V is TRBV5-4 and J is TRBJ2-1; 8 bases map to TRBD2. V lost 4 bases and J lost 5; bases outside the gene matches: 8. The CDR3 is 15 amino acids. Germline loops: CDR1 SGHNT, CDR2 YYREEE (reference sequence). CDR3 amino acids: CASSRAGGTHNEQFF. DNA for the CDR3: TGTGCCAGCAGCCGCGCGGGGGGCACCCACAATGAGCAGTTCTTC. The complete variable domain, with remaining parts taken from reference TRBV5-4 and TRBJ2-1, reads ETGVTQSPTHLIKTRGQQVTLRCSSQSGHNTVSWYQQALGQGPQFIFQYYREEENGRGNFPPRFSGLQFPNYSSELNVNALELDDSALYLCASSRAGGTHNEQFFGPGTRLTVL.